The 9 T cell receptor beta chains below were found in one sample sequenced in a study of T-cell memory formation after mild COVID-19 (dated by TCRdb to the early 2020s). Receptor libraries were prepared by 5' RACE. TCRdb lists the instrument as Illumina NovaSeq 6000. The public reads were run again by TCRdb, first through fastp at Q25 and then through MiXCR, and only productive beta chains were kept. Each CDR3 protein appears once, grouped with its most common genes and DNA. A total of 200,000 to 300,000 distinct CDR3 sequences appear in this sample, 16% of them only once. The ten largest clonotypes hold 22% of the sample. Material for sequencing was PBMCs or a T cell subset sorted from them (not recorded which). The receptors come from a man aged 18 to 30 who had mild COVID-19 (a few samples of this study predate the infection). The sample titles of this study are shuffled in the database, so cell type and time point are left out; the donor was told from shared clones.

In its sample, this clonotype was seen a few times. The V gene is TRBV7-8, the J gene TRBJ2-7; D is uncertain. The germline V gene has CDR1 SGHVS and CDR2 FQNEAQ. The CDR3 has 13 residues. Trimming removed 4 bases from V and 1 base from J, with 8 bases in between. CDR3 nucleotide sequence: TGTGCCAGCAGCTCCACAGTGTCCTACGAGCAGTACGTC. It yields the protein CASSSTVSYEQYV.

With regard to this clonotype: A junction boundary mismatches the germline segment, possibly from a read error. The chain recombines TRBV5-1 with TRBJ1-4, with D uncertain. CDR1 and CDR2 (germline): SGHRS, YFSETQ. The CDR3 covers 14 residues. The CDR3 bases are TGCGCCAGCAGCTTGGTGGAGGGCGGCGAAGTCGGGGTTTTT. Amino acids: CASSLVEGGEVGVF.

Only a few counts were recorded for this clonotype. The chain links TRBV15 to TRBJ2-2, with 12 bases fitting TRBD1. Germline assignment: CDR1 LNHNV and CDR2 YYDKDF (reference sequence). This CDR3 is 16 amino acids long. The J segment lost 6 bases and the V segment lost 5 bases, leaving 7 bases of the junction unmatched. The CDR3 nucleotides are TGTGCCACCAGCCAAAAAGGGACAGGGGGCGCCGGGGAGCTGTTTTTT. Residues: CATSQKGTGGAGELFF.

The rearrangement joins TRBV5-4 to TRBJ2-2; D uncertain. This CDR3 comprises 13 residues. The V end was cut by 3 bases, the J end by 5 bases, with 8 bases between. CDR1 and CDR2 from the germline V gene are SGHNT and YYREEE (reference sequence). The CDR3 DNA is TGTGCCAGCAGCTCTGTTGGAACCGGGGAGCTGTTTTTT. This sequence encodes CASSSVGTGELFF.

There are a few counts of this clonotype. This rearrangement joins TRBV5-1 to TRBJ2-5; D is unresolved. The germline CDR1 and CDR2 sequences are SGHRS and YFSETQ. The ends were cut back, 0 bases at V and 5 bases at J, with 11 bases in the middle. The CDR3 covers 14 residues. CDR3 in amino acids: CASSLVVAGETQYF. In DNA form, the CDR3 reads TGCGCCAGCAGCTTGGTGGTAGCCGGGGAGACCCAGTACTTC.

The CDR3 coding sequence is TGTGCCAGCTCACCGTTGGTTTCGGATACGCAGTATTTT. It specifies CASSPLVSDTQYF. The V call is TRBV18, the J call TRBJ2-3; D is unclear. CDR1 is KGHSH and CDR2 is LQKENI in the germline V gene. V gave up 3 bases and J gave up 6 bases, with 10 bases separating them. The CDR3 contains 13 residues.

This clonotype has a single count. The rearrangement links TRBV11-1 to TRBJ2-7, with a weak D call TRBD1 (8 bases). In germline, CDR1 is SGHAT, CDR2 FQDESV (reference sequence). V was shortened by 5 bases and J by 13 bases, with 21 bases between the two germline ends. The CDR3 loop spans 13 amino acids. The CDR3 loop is CASSLQGAAGHYV. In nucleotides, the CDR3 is TGTGCCAGCAGCCTGCAGGGGGCAGCGGGGCATTACGTC.

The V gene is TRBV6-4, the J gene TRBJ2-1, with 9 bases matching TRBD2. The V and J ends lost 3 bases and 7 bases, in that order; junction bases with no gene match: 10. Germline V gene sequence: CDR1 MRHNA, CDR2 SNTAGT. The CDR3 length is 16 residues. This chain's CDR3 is CASSEGSGGIWNEQFF. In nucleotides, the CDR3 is TGTGCCAGCAGTGAGGGTAGCGGGGGCATTTGGAATGAGCAGTTCTTC.

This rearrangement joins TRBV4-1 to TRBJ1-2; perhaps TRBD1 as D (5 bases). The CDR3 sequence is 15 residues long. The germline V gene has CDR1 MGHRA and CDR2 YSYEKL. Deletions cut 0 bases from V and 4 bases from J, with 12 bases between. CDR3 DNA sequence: TGCGCCAGCAGCCAAGACACCGGGACGAGCTATGGCTACACCTTC. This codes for CASSQDTGTSYGYTF.